The entry that follows covers one T cell receptor (beta chain) sequence. The V gene lost 0 bases and the J gene lost 4 bases, with 7 bases spanning the gap. Germline CDR1 SGHDT, CDR2 YYEEEE. The CDR3 is 13 residues long. This specimen comes from a study of T cell clonotyping in hematopoietic cell transplantation. The data were produced by immunoSEQ multiplex PCR, yet TCRdb's version contains in-frame clones alone and is incomplete. The sample yields fewer than 45,000 clones, approximately 89% seen once. This rearrangement joins TRBV5-6 to TRBJ1-2; no firm D call. The sequence was obtained from a woman aged 35 to 49 in good health. Some clones in this sample may be carry-over from other donors' samples. The material sequenced was peripheral blood mononuclear cells. CDR3 in DNA: TGTGCCAGCAGCTTGGACAGAAGCTATGGCTACACCTTC. Protein product: CASSLDRSYGYTF.